The text below deals with one TCR beta chain. This record comes from a study of blood T cell repertoires in COVID-19. Profiled with immunoSEQ multiplex PCR; TCRdb holds only in-frame clones, not every one. The sample contains over 250,000 clones, around nine tenths of which appear only once. Germline V gives CDR1 MNHEY, CDR2 SVGEGT. J lost 6 bases, V lost 6 bases, and 4 bases had no gene match. The CDR3 has 13 amino acids. Seattle researchers signed up patients amid active infection and tracked them longitudinally. The V call is TRBV6-2 or TRBV6-3, the J call TRBJ1-2; TRBD1 agrees at 10 bases. This clonotype was sampled from a woman aged 70 to 79 with COVID-19, enrolled during active disease. The source material was peripheral blood. Written as DNA, the CDR3 is TGTGCCAGCAGCTCCGACAGGGGGCATGGCTACACCTTC. Translated: CASSSDRGHGYTF.